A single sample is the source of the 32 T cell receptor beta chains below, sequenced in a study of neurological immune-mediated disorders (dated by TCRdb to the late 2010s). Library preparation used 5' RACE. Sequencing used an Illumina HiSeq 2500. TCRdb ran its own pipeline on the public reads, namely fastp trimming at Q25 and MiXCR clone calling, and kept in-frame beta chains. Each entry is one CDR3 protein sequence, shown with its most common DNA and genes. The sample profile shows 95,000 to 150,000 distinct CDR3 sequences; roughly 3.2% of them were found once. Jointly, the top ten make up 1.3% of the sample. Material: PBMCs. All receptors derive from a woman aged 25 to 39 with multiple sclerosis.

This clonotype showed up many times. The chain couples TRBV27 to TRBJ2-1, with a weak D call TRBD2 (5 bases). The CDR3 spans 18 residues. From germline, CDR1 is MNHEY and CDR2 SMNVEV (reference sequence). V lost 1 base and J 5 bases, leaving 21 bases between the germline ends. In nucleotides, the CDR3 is TGTGCCAGCAGTTTATATCCCAGCGGTATTGTTCCGAACAATGAGCAGTTCTTC. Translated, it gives CASSLYPSGIVPNNEQFF.

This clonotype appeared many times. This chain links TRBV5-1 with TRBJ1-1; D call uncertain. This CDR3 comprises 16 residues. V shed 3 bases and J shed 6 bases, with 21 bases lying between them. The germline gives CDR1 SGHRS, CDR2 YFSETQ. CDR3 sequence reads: CASSSAGRPGRAEAFF. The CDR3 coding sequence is TGCGCCAGCAGCTCGGCCGGGCGCCCGGGGAGGGCTGAAGCTTTCTTT.

This CDR3 is CASSLDRGSNQPQHF. CDR3 nucleotide sequence: TGTGCCAGCAGCTTAGACAGGGGAAGCAATCAGCCCCAGCATTTT. The chain uses TRBV7-6 and TRBJ1-5, with 7 bases fitting TRBD1. CDR3 length: 15 residues. The germline V gene encodes CDR1 SGHVS and CDR2 FNYEAQ. The J segment lost 1 base and the V segment lost 1 base, leaving 1 base of the junction unmatched.

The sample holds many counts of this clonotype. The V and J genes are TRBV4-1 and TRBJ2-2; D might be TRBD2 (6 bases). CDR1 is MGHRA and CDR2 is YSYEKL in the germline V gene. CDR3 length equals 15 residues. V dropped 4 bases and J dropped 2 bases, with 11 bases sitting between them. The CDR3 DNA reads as TGCGCCAGCAGCCCGGGACTGGCCAACACCGGGGAGCTGTTTTTT. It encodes CASSPGLANTGELFF.

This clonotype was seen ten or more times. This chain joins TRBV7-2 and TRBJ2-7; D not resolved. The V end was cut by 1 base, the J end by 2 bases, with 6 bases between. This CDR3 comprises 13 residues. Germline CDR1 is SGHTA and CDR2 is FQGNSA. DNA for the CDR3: TGTGCCAGCAGCTTAGGTTTGGCCTACGAGCAGTACTTC. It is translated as CASSLGLAYEQYF.

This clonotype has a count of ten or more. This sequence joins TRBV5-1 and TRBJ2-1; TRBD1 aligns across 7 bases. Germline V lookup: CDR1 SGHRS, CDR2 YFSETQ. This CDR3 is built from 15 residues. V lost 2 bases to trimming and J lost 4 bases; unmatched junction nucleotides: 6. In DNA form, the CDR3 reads TGCGCCAGCAGCTTCCGAGGGGGCCGTTACAATGAGCAGTTCTTC. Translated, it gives CASSFRGGRYNEQFF.

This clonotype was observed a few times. As DNA, the CDR3 is TGTGCCAGCAGCTCCCCACTAGCGGGGGTAGACGAGCAGTACTTC. This encodes CASSSPLAGVDEQYF. This chain links TRBV2 with TRBJ2-7, with TRBD2 matching 11 bases. J lost 5 bases, V lost 6 bases, and 9 bases had no gene match. The CDR3 length is 15 residues. Germline V CDR1 and CDR2: SNHLY, FYNNEI.

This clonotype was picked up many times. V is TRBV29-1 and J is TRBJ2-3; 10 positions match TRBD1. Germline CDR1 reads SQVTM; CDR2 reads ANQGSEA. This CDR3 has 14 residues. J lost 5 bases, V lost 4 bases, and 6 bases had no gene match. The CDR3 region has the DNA TGCAGCGTTGTGGTGACAGGGGGCGGAGATACGCAGTATTTT. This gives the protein CSVVVTGGGDTQYF.

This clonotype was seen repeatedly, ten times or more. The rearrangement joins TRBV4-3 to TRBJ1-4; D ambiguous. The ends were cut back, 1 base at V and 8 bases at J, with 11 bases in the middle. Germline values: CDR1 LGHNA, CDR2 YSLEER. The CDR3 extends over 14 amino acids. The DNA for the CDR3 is TGCGCCAGCAGCCAAGCGACGGGAAGGGAAAAACTGTTTTTT. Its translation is CASSQATGREKLFF.

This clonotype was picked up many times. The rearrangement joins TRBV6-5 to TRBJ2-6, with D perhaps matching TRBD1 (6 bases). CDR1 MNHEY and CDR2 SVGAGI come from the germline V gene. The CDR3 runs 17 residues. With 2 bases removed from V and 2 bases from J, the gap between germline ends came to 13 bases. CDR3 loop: CASSYGTGFAGANVLTF. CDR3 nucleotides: TGTGCCAGCAGTTACGGCACAGGGTTTGCTGGGGCCAACGTCCTGACTTTC.

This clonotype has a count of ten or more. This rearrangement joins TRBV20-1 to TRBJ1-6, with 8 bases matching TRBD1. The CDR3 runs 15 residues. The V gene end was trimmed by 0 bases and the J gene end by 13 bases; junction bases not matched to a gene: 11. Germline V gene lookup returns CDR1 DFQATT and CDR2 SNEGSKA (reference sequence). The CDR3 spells CSAREAHRGSAPLHF. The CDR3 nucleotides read TGCAGTGCTAGAGAAGCGCACAGGGGGTCAGCGCCCCTCCACTTT.

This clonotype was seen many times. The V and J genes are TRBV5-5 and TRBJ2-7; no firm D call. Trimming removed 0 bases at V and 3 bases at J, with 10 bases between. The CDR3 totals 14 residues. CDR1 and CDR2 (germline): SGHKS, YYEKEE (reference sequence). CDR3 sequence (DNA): TGTGCCAGCAGCTTGGGACCGCCCTTCTACGAGCAGTACTTC. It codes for CASSLGPPFYEQYF. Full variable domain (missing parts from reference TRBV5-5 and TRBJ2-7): DAGVTQSPTHLIKTRGQQVTLRCSPISGHKSVSWYQQVLGQGPQFIFQYYEKEERGRGNFPDRFSARQFPNYSSELNVNALLLGDSALYLCASSLGPPFYEQYFGPGTRLTVT.

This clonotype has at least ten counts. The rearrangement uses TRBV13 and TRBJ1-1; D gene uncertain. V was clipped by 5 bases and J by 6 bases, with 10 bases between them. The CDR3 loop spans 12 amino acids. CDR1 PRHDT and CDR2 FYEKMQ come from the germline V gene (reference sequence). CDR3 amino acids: CASSLRLAEAFF. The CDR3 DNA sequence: TGTGCCAGCAGCCTCCGGTTGGCTGAAGCTTTCTTT.

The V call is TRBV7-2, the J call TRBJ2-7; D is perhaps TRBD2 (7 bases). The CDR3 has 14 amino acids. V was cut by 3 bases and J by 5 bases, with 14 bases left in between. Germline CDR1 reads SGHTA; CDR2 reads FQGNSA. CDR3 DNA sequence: TGTGCCAGCAGCTTGTGGGGGGGCAACAACGAGCAGTACTTC. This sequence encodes CASSLWGGNNEQYF.

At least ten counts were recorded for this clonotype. In DNA, the CDR3 is TGTGCCAGCAGTGAATCGGGCAGGGCCGGGGAGCTGTTTTTT. It codes for CASSESGRAGELFF. V and J are TRBV25-1 and TRBJ2-2, with TRBD1 as a possible D gene (5 bases). The V gene's germline CDR1 is MGHDK and CDR2 SYGVNS. The CDR3 length is 14 residues. Trimming took off 1 base at V and 6 bases at J, with 9 bases between the two ends.

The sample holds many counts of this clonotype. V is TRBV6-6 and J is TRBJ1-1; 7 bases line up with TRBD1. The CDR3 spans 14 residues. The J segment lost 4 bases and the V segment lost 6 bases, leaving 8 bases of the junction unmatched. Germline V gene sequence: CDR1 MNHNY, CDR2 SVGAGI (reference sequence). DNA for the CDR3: TGTGCCAGCAGCCTTCAGGGGGAAGTCACTGAAGCTTTCTTT. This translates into CASSLQGEVTEAFF.

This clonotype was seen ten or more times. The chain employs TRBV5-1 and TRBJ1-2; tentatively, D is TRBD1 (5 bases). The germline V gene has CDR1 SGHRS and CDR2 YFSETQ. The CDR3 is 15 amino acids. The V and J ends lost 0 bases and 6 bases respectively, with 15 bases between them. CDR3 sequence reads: CASSLAGRLLDGYTF. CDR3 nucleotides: TGCGCCAGCAGCTTGGCAGGGCGGCTTCTCGATGGCTACACCTTC.

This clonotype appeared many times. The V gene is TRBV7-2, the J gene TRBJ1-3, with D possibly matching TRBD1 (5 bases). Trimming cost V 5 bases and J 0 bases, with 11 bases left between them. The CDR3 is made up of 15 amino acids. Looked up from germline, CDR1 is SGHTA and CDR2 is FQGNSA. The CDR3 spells CASSPDSNSGNTIYF. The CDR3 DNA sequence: TGTGCCAGCAGCCCCGACAGCAACTCTGGAAACACCATATATTTT.

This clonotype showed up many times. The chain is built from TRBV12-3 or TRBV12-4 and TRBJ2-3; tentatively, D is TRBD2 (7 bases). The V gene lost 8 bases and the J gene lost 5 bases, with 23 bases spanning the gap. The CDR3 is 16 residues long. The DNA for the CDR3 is TGTGCCAGCGGTTCCTGGGGGGGGCCCGAAGGAGATACGCAGTATTTT. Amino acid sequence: CASGSWGGPEGDTQYF.

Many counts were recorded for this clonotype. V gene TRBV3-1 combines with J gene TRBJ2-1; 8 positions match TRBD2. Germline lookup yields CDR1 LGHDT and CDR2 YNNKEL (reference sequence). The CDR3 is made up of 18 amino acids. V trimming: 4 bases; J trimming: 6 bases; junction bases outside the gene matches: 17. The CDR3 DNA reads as TGTGCCAGCAGCCGCGCTCTTTCACCGGGACTAGTCTTCAATGAGCAGTTCTTC. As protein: CASSRALSPGLVFNEQFF.

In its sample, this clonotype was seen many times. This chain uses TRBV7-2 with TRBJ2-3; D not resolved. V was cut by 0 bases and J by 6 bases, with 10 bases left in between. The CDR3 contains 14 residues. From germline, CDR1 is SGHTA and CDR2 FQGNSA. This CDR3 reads CASSLARTGDTQYF. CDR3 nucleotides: TGTGCCAGCAGCTTAGCGAGAACTGGGGATACGCAGTATTTT.

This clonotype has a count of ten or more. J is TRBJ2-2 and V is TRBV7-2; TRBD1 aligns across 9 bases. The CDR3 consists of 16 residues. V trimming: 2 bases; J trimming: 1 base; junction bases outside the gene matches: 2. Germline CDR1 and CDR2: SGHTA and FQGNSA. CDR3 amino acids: CASSLWGQGNTGELFF. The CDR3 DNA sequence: TGTGCCAGCAGCTTATGGGGACAGGGGAACACCGGGGAGCTGTTTTTT.

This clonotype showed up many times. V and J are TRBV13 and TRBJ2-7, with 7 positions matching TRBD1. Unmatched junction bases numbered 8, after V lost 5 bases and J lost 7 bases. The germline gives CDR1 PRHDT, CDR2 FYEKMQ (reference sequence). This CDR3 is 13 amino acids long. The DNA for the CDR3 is TGTGCCAGCAGCCAACAGGGGATGGGGGAGCAGTACTTC. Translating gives CASSQQGMGEQYF.

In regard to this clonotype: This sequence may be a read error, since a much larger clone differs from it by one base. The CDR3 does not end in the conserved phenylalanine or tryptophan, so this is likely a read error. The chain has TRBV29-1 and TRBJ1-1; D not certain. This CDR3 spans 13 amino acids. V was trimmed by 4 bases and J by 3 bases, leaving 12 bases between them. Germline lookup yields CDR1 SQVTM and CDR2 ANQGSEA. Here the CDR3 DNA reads TGCAGCGTTGCGGGGTGGGGAGACACTGAAGCTTTCTGT. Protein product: CSVAGWGDTEAFC.

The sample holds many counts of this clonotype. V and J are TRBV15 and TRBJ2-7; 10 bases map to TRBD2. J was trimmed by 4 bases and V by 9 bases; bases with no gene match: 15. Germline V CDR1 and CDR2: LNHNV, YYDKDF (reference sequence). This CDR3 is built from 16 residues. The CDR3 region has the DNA TGTGCCACGGGGTCCCCGACGGGACTAGCGATTTACGAGCAGTACTTC. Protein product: CATGSPTGLAIYEQYF.

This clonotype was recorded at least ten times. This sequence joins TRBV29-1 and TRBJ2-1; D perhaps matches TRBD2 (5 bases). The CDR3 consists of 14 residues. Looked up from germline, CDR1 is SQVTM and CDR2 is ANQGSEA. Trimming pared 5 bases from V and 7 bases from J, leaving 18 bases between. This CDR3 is CSVPRGISGNEQFF. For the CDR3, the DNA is TGCAGCGTTCCCCGGGGAATATCTGGGAATGAGCAGTTCTTC.

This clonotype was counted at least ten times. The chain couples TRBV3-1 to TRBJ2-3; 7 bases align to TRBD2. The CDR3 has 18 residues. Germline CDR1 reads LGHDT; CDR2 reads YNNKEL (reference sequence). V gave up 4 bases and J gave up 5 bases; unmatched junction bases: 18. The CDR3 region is CASSLRPPGAGWRDTQYF. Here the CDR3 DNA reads TGTGCCAGCAGCCTCCGGCCCCCGGGAGCGGGGTGGAGAGATACGCAGTATTTT.

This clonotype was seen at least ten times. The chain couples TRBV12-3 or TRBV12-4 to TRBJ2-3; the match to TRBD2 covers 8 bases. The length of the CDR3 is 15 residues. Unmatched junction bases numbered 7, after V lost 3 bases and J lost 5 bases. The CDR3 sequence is CASSFPGGAGDTQYF. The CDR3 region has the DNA TGTGCCAGCAGTTTTCCCGGGGGGGCCGGAGATACGCAGTATTTT.

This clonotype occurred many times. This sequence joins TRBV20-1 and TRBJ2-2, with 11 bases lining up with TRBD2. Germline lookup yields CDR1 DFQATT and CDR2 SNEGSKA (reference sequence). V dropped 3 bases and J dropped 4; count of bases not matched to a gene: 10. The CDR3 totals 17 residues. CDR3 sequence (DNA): TGCAGTGCTAGTAGAGAAAAAGGACTAGCGGGCACCGGGGAGCTGTTTTTT. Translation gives CSASREKGLAGTGELFF.

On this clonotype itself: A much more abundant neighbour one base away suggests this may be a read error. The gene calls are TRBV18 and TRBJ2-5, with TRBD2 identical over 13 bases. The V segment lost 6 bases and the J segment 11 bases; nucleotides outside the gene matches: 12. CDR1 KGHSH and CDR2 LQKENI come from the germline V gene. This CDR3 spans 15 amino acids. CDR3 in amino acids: CASSQLAGGYNEQYF. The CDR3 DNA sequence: TGTGCCAGCTCGCAACTAGCGGGGGGGTACAATGAGCAGTACTTC.

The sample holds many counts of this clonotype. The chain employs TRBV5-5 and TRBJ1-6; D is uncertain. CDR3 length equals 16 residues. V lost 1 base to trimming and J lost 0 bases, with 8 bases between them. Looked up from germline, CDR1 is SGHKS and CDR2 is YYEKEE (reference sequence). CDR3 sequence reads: CASSLWQSSYNSPLHF. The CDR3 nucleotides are TGTGCCAGCAGCTTGTGGCAGAGCTCCTATAATTCACCCCTCCACTTT.

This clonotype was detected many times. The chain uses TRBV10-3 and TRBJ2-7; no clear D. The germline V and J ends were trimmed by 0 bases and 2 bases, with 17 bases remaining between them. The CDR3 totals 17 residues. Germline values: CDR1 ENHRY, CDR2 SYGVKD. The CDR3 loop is CAISESSGRIVTYEQYF. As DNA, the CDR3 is TGTGCCATCAGTGAGTCGTCTGGCCGAATCGTCACCTACGAGCAGTACTTC.